Shown below are 20 T cell receptor beta chains from a single sample sequenced in a study of a mutant IDH1 vaccine in newly diagnosed glioma. Sequenced by immunoSEQ multiplex PCR; TCRdb stores in-frame clones only, minus some. The repertoire holds about 94,000 clones, with 85% to 90% as singletons. These receptors lack a known antigen. Time point indicated: week 47, end of study. Every vaccination contained 300 ug of the mutant IDH1 20-mer peptide and was paired with topical imiquimod. Here the sequenced sample was PBMCs, taken from a glioma patient whose treatment included an IDH1 peptide vaccine. The receptors were gathered from a woman aged 45-59 years with glioma.

This chain links TRBV5-1 with TRBJ2-1, with D unclear. This CDR3 spans 11 amino acids. The V end was cut by 2 bases, the J end by 3 bases, with 0 bases between. Germline loops: CDR1 SGHRS, CDR2 YFSETQ. CDR3 nucleotides: TGCGCCAGCAGCTTCTACAATGAGCAGTTCTTC. Encoded protein: CASSFYNEQFF.

CDR3 protein: CASSVERGYEQYF. The CDR3 coding sequence is TGTGCCAGCAGCGTCGAGCGGGGGTACGAGCAGTACTTC. The chain has TRBV5-8 and TRBJ2-7, with 8 bases matching TRBD2. Trimming took 4 bases from V and 4 from J; bases not matched to a gene: 4. The CDR3 runs to 13 residues. The germline gives CDR1 SGHTS, CDR2 YDEGEE. The full variable domain, its missing parts supplied by reference TRBV5-8 and TRBJ2-7, is EAGVTQSPTHLIKTRGQQATLRCSPISGHTSVYWYQQALGLGLQFLLWYDEGEERNRGNFPPRFSGRQFPNYSSELNVNALELEDSALYLCASSVERGYEQYFGPGTRLTVT.

This rearrangement joins TRBV5-6 to TRBJ2-1, with 8 bases aligning to TRBD2. With V trimmed by 4 bases and J by 10 bases, 13 bases remained unmatched. The CDR3 sequence is 15 residues long. The V gene's germline CDR1 is SGHDT and CDR2 YYEEEE. The CDR3 DNA follows: TGTGCCAGCAGCCTCCCAGGAGGGACTAGGAGGGAGCAGTTCTTC. It encodes CASSLPGGTRREQFF.

The chain joins TRBV5-1 to TRBJ1-3; TRBD1 matches 8 bases. The germline gives CDR1 SGHRS, CDR2 YFSETQ. This CDR3 contains 16 residues. V shed 0 bases and J 4 bases; nucleotides not matched to a gene: 6. The chain's CDR3 is CASSLVGQGYGNTIYF. The CDR3 coding sequence is TGCGCCAGCAGCTTGGTAGGACAGGGATACGGAAACACCATATATTTT.

The chain combines TRBV6-5 with TRBJ1-5; D gene uncertain. The CDR3 spans 15 residues. Trimming took off 4 bases at V and 3 bases at J, with 13 bases between the two ends. Germline CDR1 is MNHEY and CDR2 is SVGAGI. The CDR3 here is CASSFRRAFNQPQHF. As DNA, the CDR3 is TGTGCCAGCAGTTTCAGACGAGCGTTCAATCAGCCCCAGCATTTT.

The chain has TRBV5-1 and TRBJ1-5; maybe TRBD1 (5 bases). Germline values: CDR1 SGHRS, CDR2 YFSETQ. Trimming stripped 3 bases from V and 1 base from J, with 8 bases between. The CDR3 length is 14 residues. The CDR3 region has the DNA TGCGCCAGCAGCTCGGGGACCAGCAATCAGCCCCAGCATTTT. Protein sequence: CASSSGTSNQPQHF.

CDR3 sequence (DNA): TGTGCCAGCAGTGTGAGATTTAGCGGGATAAGGCAGTTCTTC. The encoded protein is CASSVRFSGIRQFF. The chain recombines TRBV6-4 with TRBJ2-1; 8 bases map to TRBD2. The CDR3 totals 14 residues. J lost 12 bases, V lost 4 bases, and 11 bases had no gene match. CDR1 is MRHNA, CDR2 SNTAGT, per germline.

The chain couples TRBV2 to TRBJ1-2; D is perhaps TRBD1 (6 bases). This CDR3 has 13 amino acids. Germline CDR1 is SNHLY and CDR2 is FYNNEI. V was clipped by 6 bases and J by 8 bases, with 16 bases between them. The CDR3 spells CASSSLGGGGYTF. DNA of the CDR3: TGTGCCAGCAGCTCCCTGGGGGGCGGGGGCTACACCTTC.

This chain links TRBV6-1 with TRBJ2-3, with D tentatively TRBD2 (5 bases). Germline values: CDR1 MNHNS, CDR2 SASEGT. The CDR3 consists of 15 residues. Between the trimmed V and J ends, which lost 6 bases and 0 bases, there was a span of 13 bases. The CDR3 loop reads CASRRLHVSTDTQYF. In nucleotides, the CDR3 is TGTGCCAGCAGGCGACTACACGTTAGCACAGATACGCAGTATTTT.

The chain uses TRBV28 and TRBJ2-7; TRBD2 matches at 8 bases. Germline trimming cut 8 bases from V and 1 base from J; bases unmatched to any gene: 7. The CDR3 spans 14 residues. Germline CDR1 MDHEN, CDR2 SYDVKM. The CDR3 spells CASLSGSTSYEQYF. CDR3 nucleotides: TGTGCCAGCCTCAGCGGGAGCACGTCCTACGAGCAGTACTTC.

For the CDR3, the DNA is TGTGCCAGCAGCTGGTGGGACAGGGTTCAAGAGACCCAGTACTTC. Translation: CASSWWDRVQETQYF. This chain joins TRBV7-9 and TRBJ2-5; 9 positions agree with TRBD1. The CDR3 has 15 residues. The V segment lost 4 bases and the J segment 2 bases; nucleotides outside the gene matches: 5. Germline-derived CDR1 and CDR2 are SEHNR and FQNEAQ (reference sequence).

V and J are TRBV5-1 and TRBJ1-1, with 7 bases aligning to TRBD1. Looked up from germline, CDR1 is SGHRS and CDR2 is YFSETQ. After removal of 4 bases from V and 5 bases from J, the junction contained 8 bases not matched to a gene. The CDR3 consists of 14 residues. The chain's CDR3 is CASSQGVQGTEAFF. The CDR3 bases are TGCGCCAGCAGCCAGGGGGTTCAGGGGACTGAAGCTTTCTTT.

The V gene is TRBV5-6, the J gene TRBJ2-5, with TRBD1 as a possible D gene (6 bases). V was pared by 2 bases and J by 5 bases, with 10 bases between. The CDR3 runs to 13 residues. Germline V lookup: CDR1 SGHDT, CDR2 YYEEEE. CDR3 sequence: CASSFTGRETQYF. The CDR3 DNA is TGTGCCAGCAGCTTTACAGGGCGGGAGACCCAGTACTTC.

Concerning this clone: Other DNA sequences in the same sample also yield this CDR3. The chain employs TRBV5-4 and TRBJ1-1; D gene ambiguous. This CDR3 is built from 13 residues. The germline V gene encodes CDR1 SGHNT and CDR2 YYREEE (reference sequence). Deletions cut 1 base from V and 1 base from J, with 5 bases between. This CDR3 is CASSLSPNTEAFF. CDR3 in DNA: TGTGCCAGCAGCTTGTCCCCGAACACTGAAGCTTTCTTT.

This chain uses TRBV4-2 with TRBJ1-2; 8 nucleotides line up with TRBD1. CDR1 is LGHNA and CDR2 is YNFKEQ in the germline V gene. The CDR3 has 19 residues. Trimming cost V 4 bases and J 4 bases; bases outside gene matches: 20. The CDR3 sequence: CASSRETGTGDPSAYGYTF. The CDR3 DNA sequence: TGTGCCAGCAGCCGTGAGACCGGGACAGGAGACCCCTCCGCCTATGGCTACACCTTC.

The gene calls are TRBV30 and TRBJ2-3; 9 bases are a match to TRBD2. The CDR3 loop spans 17 amino acids. Germline CDR1 is GTSNPN and CDR2 is SVGIG (reference sequence). Losses at the gene ends were 2 bases for V and 2 bases for J; bases not matched to a gene: 11. DNA for the CDR3: TGTGCCTGGAGTCCTCCCTTGGGCGGGAGGGCCACAGATACGCAGTATTTT. This encodes CAWSPPLGGRATDTQYF.

The rearrangement uses TRBV28 and TRBJ1-5, with 10 bases that match TRBD1. The CDR3 runs to 16 residues. V gave up 6 bases and J gave up 3 bases; unmatched junction bases: 8. Per germline, CDR1 MDHEN and CDR2 SYDVKM. This CDR3 reads CASRLTGGLSNQPQHF. In DNA, the CDR3 is TGTGCCAGCAGGTTGACAGGGGGCTTATCCAATCAGCCCCAGCATTTT.

The V call is TRBV9, the J call TRBJ1-2; perhaps TRBD1 as D (5 bases). Germline CDR1 SGDLS, CDR2 YYNGEE. The V end was cut by 3 bases, the J end by 4 bases, with 13 bases between. This CDR3 is built from 14 residues. The CDR3: CASSARDRTYGYTF. DNA of the CDR3: TGTGCCAGCAGCGCTCGGGACCGCACCTATGGCTACACCTTC.

The chain uses TRBV9 and TRBJ2-3, with D possibly being TRBD2 (6 bases). V gave up 0 bases and J gave up 5 bases, with 7 bases separating them. Germline loops: CDR1 SGDLS, CDR2 YYNGEE. The CDR3 loop spans 13 amino acids. This CDR3 reads CASSVGGEDTQYF. DNA for the CDR3: TGTGCCAGCAGCGTAGGGGGGGAAGATACGCAGTATTTT.

J is TRBJ2-7 and V is TRBV5-1; D gene ambiguous. The germline CDR1 and CDR2 sequences are SGHRS and YFSETQ. Trimming removed 3 bases from V and 0 bases from J, with 4 bases in between. The CDR3 covers 12 residues. CDR3 nucleotide sequence: TGCGCCAGCAGCTCCGTCTCCTACGAGCAGTACTTC. This gives the protein CASSSVSYEQYF.